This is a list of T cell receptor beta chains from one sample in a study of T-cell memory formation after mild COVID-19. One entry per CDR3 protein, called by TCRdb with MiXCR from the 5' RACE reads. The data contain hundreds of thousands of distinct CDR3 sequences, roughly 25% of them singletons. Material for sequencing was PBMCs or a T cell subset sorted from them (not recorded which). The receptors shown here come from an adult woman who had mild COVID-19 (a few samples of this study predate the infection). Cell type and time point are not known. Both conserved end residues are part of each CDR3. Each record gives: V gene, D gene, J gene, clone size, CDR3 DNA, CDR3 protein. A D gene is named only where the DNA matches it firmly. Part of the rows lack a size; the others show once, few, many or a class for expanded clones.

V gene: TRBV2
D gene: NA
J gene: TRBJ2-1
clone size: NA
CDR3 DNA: TGTGCCAGCTCTCCGCGGCCCATTGAGCAGTTCTTC
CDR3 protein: CASSPRPIEQFF

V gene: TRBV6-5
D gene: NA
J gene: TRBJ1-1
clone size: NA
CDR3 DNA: TGTGCCAGCAGTTACTCAATAACGGGCCGGGGAGCTTTCTTT
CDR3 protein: CASSYSITGRGAFF

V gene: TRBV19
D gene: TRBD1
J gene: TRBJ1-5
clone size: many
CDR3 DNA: TGTGCCAGTAGTCAGGGGGCTCGGCAGCCCCAGCATTTT
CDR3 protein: CASSQGARQPQHF

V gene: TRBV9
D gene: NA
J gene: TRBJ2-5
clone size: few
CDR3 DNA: TGTGCCAGCAGCTCGCGGACCCCTGGAGAGACCCAGTACTTC
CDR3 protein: CASSSRTPGETQYF

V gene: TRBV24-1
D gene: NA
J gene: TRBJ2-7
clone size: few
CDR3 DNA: TGTGCCACCAGTGGTCCGGACAGCTCCTACGAGCAGTACTTC
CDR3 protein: CATSGPDSSYEQYF

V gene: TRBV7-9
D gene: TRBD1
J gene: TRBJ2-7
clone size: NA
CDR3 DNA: TGTGCCAGCAGCCCGCCCCTGACAGGGGGCTGGCAAGAGCAGTACTTC
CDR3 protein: CASSPPLTGGWQEQYF

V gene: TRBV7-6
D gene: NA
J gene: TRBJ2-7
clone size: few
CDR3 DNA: TGTGCCAGCAGCTCCCTTATAACTTACGAGCAGTACTTC
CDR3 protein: CASSSLITYEQYF

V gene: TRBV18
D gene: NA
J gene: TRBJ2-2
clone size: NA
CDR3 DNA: TGTGCCAGCTCACCTTGGAACACCGGGGAGCTGTTTTTT
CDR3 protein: CASSPWNTGELFF

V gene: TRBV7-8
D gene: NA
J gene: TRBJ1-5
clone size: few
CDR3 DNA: TGTGCCAGCACCCAAAACAGGCGTCAGGTCAATCAGCCCCAGCATTTT
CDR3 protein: CASTQNRRQVNQPQHF

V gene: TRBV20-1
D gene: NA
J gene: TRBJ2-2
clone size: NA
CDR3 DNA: TGCAGTGCTAGACCGGGGGGCCTCCCGAACACCGGGGAGCTGTTTTTT
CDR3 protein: CSARPGGLPNTGELFF

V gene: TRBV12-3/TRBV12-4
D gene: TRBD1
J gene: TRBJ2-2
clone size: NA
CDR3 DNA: TGTGCCAGCAGTTTTATTTTGCTCGGGACAGTCGTAAACACCGGGGAGCTGTTTTTT
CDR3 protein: CASSFILLGTVVNTGELFF

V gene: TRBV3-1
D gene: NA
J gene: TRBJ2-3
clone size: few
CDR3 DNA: TGTGCCAGCAGCCAAGATCCGACAGTCACAGATACGCAGTATTTT
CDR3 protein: CASSQDPTVTDTQYF

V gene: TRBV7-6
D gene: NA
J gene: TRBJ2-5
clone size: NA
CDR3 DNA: TGTGCCAGCAGCACCTTAACACAAGAGACCCAGTACTTC
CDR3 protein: CASSTLTQETQYF

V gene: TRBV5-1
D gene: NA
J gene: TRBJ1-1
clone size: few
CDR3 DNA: TGCGCCAGCAGCACGGGCCGGGGGAACACTGAAGCTTTCTTT
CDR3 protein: CASSTGRGNTEAFF

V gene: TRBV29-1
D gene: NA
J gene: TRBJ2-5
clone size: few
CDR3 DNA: TGCAGCATTGGGGGTGAGGGGACCCAGTACTTC
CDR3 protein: CSIGGEGTQYF

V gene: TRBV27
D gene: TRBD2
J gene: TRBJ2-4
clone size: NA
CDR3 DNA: TGTGCCAGCAGTCTAGCGGGAGGGTTCGCCGCCCTTCAGTACTTC
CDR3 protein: CASSLAGGFAALQYF

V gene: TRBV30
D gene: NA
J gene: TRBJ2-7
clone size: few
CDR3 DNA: TGTGCCTGGAGTGACTCAGGGGACGAGCAGTACTTC
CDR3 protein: CAWSDSGDEQYF

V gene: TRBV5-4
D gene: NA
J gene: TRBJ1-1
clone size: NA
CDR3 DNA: TGTGCCAGCAGCTCCGGACACACGAAGAACACTGAAGCTTTCTTT
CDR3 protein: CASSSGHTKNTEAFF

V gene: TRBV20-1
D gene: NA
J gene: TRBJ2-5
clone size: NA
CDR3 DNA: TGCAGTGCTCATCAGGCCGGGGGAGGCGAGACCCAGTACTTC
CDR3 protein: CSAHQAGGGETQYF

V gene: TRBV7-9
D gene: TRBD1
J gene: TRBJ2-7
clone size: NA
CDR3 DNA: TGTGCCAGCAGCGCCCCCCAGACAGGGATCTCCTACGAGCAGTACTTC
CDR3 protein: CASSAPQTGISYEQYF

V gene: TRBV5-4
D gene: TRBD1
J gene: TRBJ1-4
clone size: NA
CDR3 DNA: TGTGCCAGCAGCTACGGACAGGGGGGAAATGAAAAACTGTTTTTT
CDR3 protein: CASSYGQGGNEKLFF

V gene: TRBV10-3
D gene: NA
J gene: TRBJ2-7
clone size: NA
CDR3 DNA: TGTGCCATCAGTGAGTCGATCTCCTACGAGCAGTACTTC
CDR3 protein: CAISESISYEQYF

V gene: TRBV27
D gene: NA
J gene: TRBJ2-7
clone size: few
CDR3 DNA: TGTGCCAGCAGCTCGCTTCCGCAAGAGCAGTACTTC
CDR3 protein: CASSSLPQEQYF

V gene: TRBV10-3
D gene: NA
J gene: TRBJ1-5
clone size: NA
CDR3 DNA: TGTGCCATCAGTGTATCAGGGCCCTCGGGCAATCAGCCCCAGCATTTT
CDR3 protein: CAISVSGPSGNQPQHF

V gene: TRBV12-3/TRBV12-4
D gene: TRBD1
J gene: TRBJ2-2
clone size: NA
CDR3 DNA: TGTGCCAGCAGTTTTGGGCCAGGGACAGAGAACACCGGGGAGCTGTTTTTT
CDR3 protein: CASSFGPGTENTGELFF

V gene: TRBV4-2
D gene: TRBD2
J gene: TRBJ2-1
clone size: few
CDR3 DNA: TGTGCCAGCAGCCAAAAACCCGGGACTAGAGATGAGCAGTTCTTC
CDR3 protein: CASSQKPGTRDEQFF

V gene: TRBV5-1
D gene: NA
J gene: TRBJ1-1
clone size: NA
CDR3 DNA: TGCGCCAGCAGCATAGTACGCGGGACTGAAGCTTTCTTT
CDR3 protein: CASSIVRGTEAFF

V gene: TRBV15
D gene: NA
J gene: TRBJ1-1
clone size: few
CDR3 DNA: TGTGCCACCAGCAGAGTTCCGTCATCTCGCGCGAACACTGAAGCTTTCTTT
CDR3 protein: CATSRVPSSRANTEAFF

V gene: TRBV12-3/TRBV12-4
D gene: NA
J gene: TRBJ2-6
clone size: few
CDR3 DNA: TGTGCCAGCAGTTCCCAGGTTGCTGGGGCCAACGTCCTGACTTTC
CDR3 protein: CASSSQVAGANVLTF

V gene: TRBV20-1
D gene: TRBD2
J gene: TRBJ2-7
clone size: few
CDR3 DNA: TGCAGTGCTAGAGTTTTGGCTAGCGGGGGGCCTCTAGACGGGTACGAGCAGTACTTC
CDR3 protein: CSARVLASGGPLDGYEQYF

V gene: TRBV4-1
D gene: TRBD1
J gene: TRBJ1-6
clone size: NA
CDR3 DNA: TGCGCCAGCAGCCTTAGACAGGACAGGTCAAATTCACCCCTCCACTTT
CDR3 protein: CASSLRQDRSNSPLHF

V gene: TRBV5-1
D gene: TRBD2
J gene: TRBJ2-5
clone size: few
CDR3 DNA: TGCGCCAGCAGCTTGGGGACTAGCGGGGTATTCCAGTACTTC
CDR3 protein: CASSLGTSGVFQYF

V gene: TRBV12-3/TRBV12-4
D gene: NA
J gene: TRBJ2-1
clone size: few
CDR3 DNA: TGTGCCAGCAGTTTAGGAGCGCCCCGTGAGCAGTTCTTC
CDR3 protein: CASSLGAPREQFF

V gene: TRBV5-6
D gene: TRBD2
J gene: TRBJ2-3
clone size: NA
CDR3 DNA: TGTGCCAGCAGCTTGGACTATGTTCGGGGGGAGGGATTCACAGATACGCAGTATTTT
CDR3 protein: CASSLDYVRGEGFTDTQYF

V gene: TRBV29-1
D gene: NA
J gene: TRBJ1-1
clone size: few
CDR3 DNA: TGCAGCGTTGATAGCCGTAACACTGAAGCTTTCTTT
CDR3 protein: CSVDSRNTEAFF

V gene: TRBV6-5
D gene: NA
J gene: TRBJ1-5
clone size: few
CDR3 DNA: TGTGCCAGCAGTTACGCGGGGAATCAGCCCCAGCATTTT
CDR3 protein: CASSYAGNQPQHF

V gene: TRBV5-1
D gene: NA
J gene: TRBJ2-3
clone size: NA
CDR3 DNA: TGCGCCAGCAGCTTGGCGGATAGCGGAGCCACAGATACGCAGTATTTT
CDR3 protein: CASSLADSGATDTQYF

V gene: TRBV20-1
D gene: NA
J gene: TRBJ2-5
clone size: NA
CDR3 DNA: TGCAGTGCTAGAGGCCCACTGGGGCGGGAGGCAGGGGGGACCCAGTACTTC
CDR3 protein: CSARGPLGREAGGTQYF

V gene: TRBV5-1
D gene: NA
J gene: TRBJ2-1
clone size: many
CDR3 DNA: TGCGCCAGCAGCTTAAACTACAATGAGCAGTTCTTC
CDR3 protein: CASSLNYNEQFF